This T cell receptor beta chain originates from a study of cytomegalovirus exposure and HLA in healthy donors. Study outcomes and limitations: Most of the CMV-associated TCR beta chains (in a later analysis) appeared to be HLA-restricted. Reports credit the classifier with highly specific, highly sensitive diagnosis of cytomegalovirus status. The authors later linked a missense DCLRE1C variant to TCR beta V- and J-gene trimming. Upon later analysis, HLA-associated TCR beta chains proved more clonally expanded than other, equally common chains.

The trim removed 2 bases at V and 5 bases at J, leaving 9 bases unmatched. The germline gives CDR1 SGHVS, CDR2 FQNEAQ. The CDR3 is made up of 16 amino acids. Of note for this clone: What it recognizes is unknown.

The PCR made use of 60 Vbeta and 13 Jbeta primers. Using immunoSEQ multiplex PCR, the repertoire was profiled, and TCRdb retains in-frame clones only, with some absent. The sample includes 120,000 or so clones, around three quarters seen only once; the top ten take roughly 3%. The chain links TRBV7-8 to TRBJ2-1; 7 bases are shared with TRBD1. This TCR came from a woman aged 50 to 65 in good health and CMV-seronegative. The specimen was PBMCs. The CDR3 bases are TGTGCCAGCAGCTTAAAGTTGGGACAGACAAACAATGAGCAGTTCTTC. Translating it yields CASSLKLGQTNNEQFF. Full variable domain (rest looked up from reference TRBV7-8 and TRBJ2-1): GAGVSQSPRYKVAKRGQDVALRCDPISGHVSLFWYQQALGQGPEFLTYFQNEAQLDKSGLPSDRFFAERPEGSVSTLKIQRTQQEDSAVYLCASSLKLGQTNNEQFFGPGTRLTVL.